This T cell receptor beta chain was profiled in a study of T cell clonality in common variable immunodeficiency (dated by TCRdb to the mid-2010s). Diagnosis of CVID followed standard criteria, namely serum IgG, IgA and/or IgM below the normal range together with specific antibody deficiency. There were around 45 subjects in the CVID group (roughly 15 female and 29 male), ranging in age from about 9 to 65 years, with a mean age of around 39. Most CVID patients and most healthy controls were of Caucasian heritage. At the time of study participation, every CVID subject had been on replacement immunoglobulin therapy for one year or longer. At the time of blood collection, no CVID subject was ill or was being treated with immunomodulatory or immunosuppressive medication. From each donor, about 4.5 to 8.5 ml of heparinized peripheral whole blood was collected. Genomic DNA from adults with common variable immune deficiency (CVID) and from healthy adult controls was used for sequencing of TCRbeta CDR3 repertoires. To isolate peripheral blood mononuclear cells, diluted blood was subjected to density centrifugation over Hypaque 1077 or Ficoll-Paque. Genomic DNA was obtained from unsorted mononuclear cells through either Qiagen column purification or a centrifugation-based method.

As regards this clone: What antigen it recognizes has not been identified. The read is 3 residues too short to cover the CDR3 end, so that end is filled in from the germline J gene.

What the study reported, not specific to this receptor: TCRbeta clonality was higher in CVID subjects than in healthy controls (t-test p = 0.018), and the increase was most characteristic of about a third of subjects. Reportedly, TCRbeta sequences from CVID had fewer deletions and N-nucleotide insertions, and highly modified clones with 13 or more V deletions were absent from CVID. Fewer TCRbeta clones were shared among CVID subjects than among healthy controls (p < 0.0001). It was noted by the authors that sequencing of the repertoires of T cell subpopulations would be needed to clarify the cause of the increased clonality in CVID. Patient heterogeneity within the CVID cohort put limits on correlating repertoire features with clinical complications. Even though DNA input was the same, control samples had an average of about 90,000 unique sequences each, compared with about 32,000 in CVID samples.

Including the terminal cysteine and phenylalanine, the CDR3 comprises 13 residues. The DNA covers only part of the CDR3, 30 bases in frame from base 1. V drops 7 bases and J drops 4 bases, leaving 14 bases in between. CDR1 and CDR2, looked up from the germline V gene (reference sequence), are LNHDA and SQIVND. Equivalent amounts of genomic DNA from CVID and control samples were used as sequencing input. For every sample, a 60 bp segment covering the rearranged TCRbeta CDR3 region was amplified and then sequenced. The immunoSEQ assay, a bias-corrected multiplex PCR combined with high-throughput sequencing, was used for TCRbeta amplification. The authors' pipeline ran thus. Every unique nucleotide sequence counted as a clone and was annotated with V, D and J genes, copy number and frequency. Sequences were labeled productive if in frame, and non-productive if out of frame or containing stop codons. As previously described, Shannon's entropy was used to calculate clonality. Mean CDR3 Kyte-Doolittle hydropathy was derived from the predicted amino acid sequences of productive clones. Using the R hclust function, scaled V gene usage was clustered hierarchically with Manhattan distance and complete linkage. Clone sharing by CDR3 amino acid sequence was assessed by resampling 12 repertoires per group over 100 rounds. Repertoires were searched for roughly 70 published EBV-specific and around 240 published CMV-specific TCRbeta sequences. Two CVID samples yielding fewer than 10,000 sequences were excluded from analysis, leaving under 45 CVID repertoires. TCRdb retrieved this table from immuneACCESS and kept in-frame rearrangements only. Not all clones are present; in checked studies, unresolved V genes account for under half, and no reason is known for the remainder. That table supplies the V and J calls and clone size; D and trimming were determined from the DNA. The table shows 25,000 to 35,000 clones here, with no singletons. The ten most abundant clones make up under 3.5% of the sample.

This receptor was obtained from a human donor with common variable immunodeficiency. Sample: peripheral blood mononuclear cells. The chain uses TRBV19 and TRBJ2-7; a weak D assignment points to TRBD1 (6 bases agree). The DNA read from the CDR3 is TGTGCCAGTACCCAGGACAGACCTTACGAG. Its protein is CASTQDRPYE. From start to end, the CDR3 is CASTQDRPYEQYF.